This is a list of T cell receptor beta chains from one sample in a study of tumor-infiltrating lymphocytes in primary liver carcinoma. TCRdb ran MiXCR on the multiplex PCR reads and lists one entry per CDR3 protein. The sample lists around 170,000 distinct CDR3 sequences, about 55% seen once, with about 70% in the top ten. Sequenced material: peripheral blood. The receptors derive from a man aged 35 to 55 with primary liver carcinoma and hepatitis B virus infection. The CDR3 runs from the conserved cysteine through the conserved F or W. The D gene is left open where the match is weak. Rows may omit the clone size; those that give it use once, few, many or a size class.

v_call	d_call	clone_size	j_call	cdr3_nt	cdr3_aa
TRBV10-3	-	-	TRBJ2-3	TGTGCCATCAGTGAGGATAGCGTGAGGGATATGCAGTATTTT	CAISEDSVRDMQYF
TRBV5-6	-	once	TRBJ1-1	TGTGTCAGCATCCTACTAGGGACAAACACTGAAGCTTTCTTT	CVSILLGTNTEAFF
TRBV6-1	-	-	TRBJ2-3	TGTGCCAGCAGTGAAGGGGTCTGGTCCTCACCAAACACAGATACGCAGTATTTT	CASSEGVWSSPNTDTQYF
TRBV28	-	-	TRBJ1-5	TGTGCCAGCACCCGACTTTCAGCGGGCAATCAGCCCCAGCATTTT	CASTRLSAGNQPQHF
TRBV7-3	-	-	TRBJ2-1	TGTGCCAGCAGCTCTGGCTTCACTCTTCAAAATGAGCAGATCTTC	CASSSGFTLQNEQIF
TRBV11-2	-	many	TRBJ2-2	TGTGCCAGCAGCTCCGGGGAGCTGTTTTTT	CASSSGELFF
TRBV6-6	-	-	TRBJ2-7	TGTACCAGCAGTTACACCATGGGGGAGCAGTACTTC	CTSSYTMGEQYF
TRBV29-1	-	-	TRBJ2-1	TGCAGCTCCCCCACAGGCGGTCAGCACTTCTTC	CSSPTGGQHFF
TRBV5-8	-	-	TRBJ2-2	TGTGCCAGCAGCTTGTATCTCTATGACGGGGAGCTGTTTTTT	CASSLYLYDGELFF
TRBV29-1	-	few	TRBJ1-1	TGCAGCGTTGTTGAAAGGACAGTGAACACTGAAGCTTTCTTT	CSVVERTVNTEAFF
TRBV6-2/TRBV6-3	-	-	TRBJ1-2	TGTGCCAGCTGTTACGAATTACGGGGGAATGGCTACACCTTC	CASCYELRGNGYTF
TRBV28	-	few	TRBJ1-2	TGTGCCAGCAGCGGGGATCTGGAGACCTTC	CASSGDLETF
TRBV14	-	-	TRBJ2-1	TGTGCCGGCAGCCGCTTGGAACTTGTCTCCTACAATGAGCAGTTCTTC	CAGSRLELVSYNEQFF
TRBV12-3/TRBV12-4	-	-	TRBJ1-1	TGTGCCAGCAGTTTAACGCTGGGGGTCACTGAAGCTTTCTTT	CASSLTLGVTEAFF
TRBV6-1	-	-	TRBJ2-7	TGTGTCAGCAGTGAACCCCCATCCTACGAGCAGTACTTC	CVSSEPPSYEQYF
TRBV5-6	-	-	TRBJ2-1	TGTGCCAGCAGCTTGAGCGGAAGCAGTGACAATGAGCAGTTCTTC	CASSLSGSSDNEQFF
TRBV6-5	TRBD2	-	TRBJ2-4	TGTGCCAGCAGTTACTCGGGAGGGCAGCAAAACATTCAGTACTTC	CASSYSGGQQNIQYF
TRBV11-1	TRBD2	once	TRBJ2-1	TGTGCCAGCAGGTCCCTAGCGGGAGGTTTGAATGAGCAGTTCTTC	CASRSLAGGLNEQFF
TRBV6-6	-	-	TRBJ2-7	TGTGCCACCGGTTTGGAGGGTAACTACGAGCAGTACTTC	CATGLEGNYEQYF
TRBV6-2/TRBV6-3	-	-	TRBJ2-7	TGTGCCAGCAGGCCTACAGGAACCTACGAGCTGTACTTC	CASRPTGTYELYF
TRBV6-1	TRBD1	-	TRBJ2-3	TGTGCCAGCACCTTACTTACAGGGGCCGGGGATACGCAGTATTTT	CASTLLTGAGDTQYF
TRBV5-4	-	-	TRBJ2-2	TGTGCCAGCAGCCCCACGGGTGTCGGGGAGCTGTTTTTT	CASSPTGVGELFF
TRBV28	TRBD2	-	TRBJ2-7	TGTGCCAGCAGTTTTGGGACTAGCGGGGCCTACGAGCAGTACTTC	CASSFGTSGAYEQYF
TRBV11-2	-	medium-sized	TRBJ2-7	TGTGCCAGCAGCTTAGATGCGATATCCTACGAGCAGTACTTC	CASSLDAISYEQYF
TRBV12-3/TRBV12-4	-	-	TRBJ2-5	TGTGCCAGCACCACCCCCGGAAAACAAGAGACCCAGTACTTC	CASTTPGKQETQYF
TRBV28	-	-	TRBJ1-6	TGTGCCAGCAGTTCAACCATGCCGGGAAATAATTCACCCCTTCACTTT	CASSSTMPGNNSPLHF
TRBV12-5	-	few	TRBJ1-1	TGTGCTAGTGGTTTGCAGGTGGGGGAGGGTCGGGACACTGAAGCTTTCTTT	CASGLQVGEGRDTEAFF
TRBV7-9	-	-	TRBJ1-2	TGTGCCAGCAGCTTAGGGAAAAATGCCTTC	CASSLGKNAF
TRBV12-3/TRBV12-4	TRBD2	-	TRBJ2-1	TGTGCCAGCACTTTGGGGGGGACTAGATACAATGAGCAGTTCTTC	CASTLGGTRYNEQFF
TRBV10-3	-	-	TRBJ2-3	TGTGCCATTTCTAGCCGCGATCTCGATACGCAGTATTTT	CAISSRDLDTQYF
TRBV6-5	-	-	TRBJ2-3	TGTGCCAGCATCACTAGGGAGGGAGGGGGGCTAGGAGATACGCAGTATTTT	CASITREGGGLGDTQYF
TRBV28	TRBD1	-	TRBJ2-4	TGTGCCAGCAGAAGACAGGGGGAGAACATTCAGTACTTC	CASRRQGENIQYF
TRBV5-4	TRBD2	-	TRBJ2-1	TGTGCCAGCAGCCAGCGGGATTTCAATGAGCAGTTCTTC	CASSQRDFNEQFF